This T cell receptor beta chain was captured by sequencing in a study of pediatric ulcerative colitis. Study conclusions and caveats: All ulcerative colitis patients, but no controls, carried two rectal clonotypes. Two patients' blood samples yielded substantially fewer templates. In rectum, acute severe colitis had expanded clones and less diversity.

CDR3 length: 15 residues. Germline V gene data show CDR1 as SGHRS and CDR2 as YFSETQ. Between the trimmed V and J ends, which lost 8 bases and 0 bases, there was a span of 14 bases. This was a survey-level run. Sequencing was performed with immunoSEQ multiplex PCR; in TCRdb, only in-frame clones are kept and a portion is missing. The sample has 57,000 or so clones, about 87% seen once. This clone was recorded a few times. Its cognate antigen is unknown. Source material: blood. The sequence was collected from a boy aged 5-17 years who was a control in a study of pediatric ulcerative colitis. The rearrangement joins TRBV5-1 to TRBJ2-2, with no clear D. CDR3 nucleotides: TGCGCCAGTACAAGTAGGCTTTCGAACACCGGGGAGCTGTTTTTT. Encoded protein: CASTSRLSNTGELFF.